The clone carrying this TCR beta chain has more than one count but fewer than ten. Its antigen is undetermined. The sample is drawn from a study of T cells in Graves' hyperthyroidism and ophthalmopathy. Per germline, CDR1 SEHNR and CDR2 FQNEAQ (reference sequence). This CDR3 is built from 16 residues. V was pared by 4 bases and J by 1 base, with 3 bases of the junction left unmatched. It was RNA transcripts that yielded the amplified TCR beta CDR3 regions. A set of HTBI primers served as the primers for a first-round RT-PCR of the TCR CDR3. TCRdb re-derived calls from the multiplex PCR reads in MiXCR, one entry per CDR3 protein. The repertoire holds approximately 420,000 distinct CDR3 sequences, with under 15% as singletons. Study-level points and caveats: Onset of ophthalmopathy came a median approximately 6 months after the model predicted it.

Material for sequencing was blood. This sequence joins TRBV7-9 and TRBJ2-2; 10 bases line up with TRBD2. The sequence came from a woman aged 25-40 years with Graves' hyperthyroidism. The CDR3 protein is CASSYRTSGNTGELFF. Here the CDR3 DNA reads TGTGCCAGCAGCTATAGGACTAGCGGGAACACCGGGGAGCTGTTTTTT.